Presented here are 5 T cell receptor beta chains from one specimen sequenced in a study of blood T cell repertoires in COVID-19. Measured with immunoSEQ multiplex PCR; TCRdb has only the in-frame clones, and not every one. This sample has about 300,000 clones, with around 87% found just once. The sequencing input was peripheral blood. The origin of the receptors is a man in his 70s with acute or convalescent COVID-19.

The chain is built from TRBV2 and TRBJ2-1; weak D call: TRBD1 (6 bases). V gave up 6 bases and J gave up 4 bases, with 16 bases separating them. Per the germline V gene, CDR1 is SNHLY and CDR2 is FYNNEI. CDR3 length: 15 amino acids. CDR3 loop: CASSAQRTEYNEQFF. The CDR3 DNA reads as TGTGCCAGCAGCGCGCAGAGGACAGAATACAATGAGCAGTTCTTC.

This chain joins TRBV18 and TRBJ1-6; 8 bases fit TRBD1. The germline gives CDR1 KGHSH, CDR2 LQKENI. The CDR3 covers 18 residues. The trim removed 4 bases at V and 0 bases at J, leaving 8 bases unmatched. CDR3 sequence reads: CASSQPTGGSSYNSPLHF. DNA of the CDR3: TGTGCCAGCTCACAACCTACAGGGGGAAGCTCCTATAATTCACCCCTCCACTTT.

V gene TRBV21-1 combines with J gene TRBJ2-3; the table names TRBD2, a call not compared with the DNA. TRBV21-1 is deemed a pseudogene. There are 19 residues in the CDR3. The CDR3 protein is CASSTPDLGAGEARNTQYF. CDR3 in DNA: TGTGCCAGCAGCACCCCGGACCTAGGGGCGGGAGAGGCCAGGAATACGCAGTATTTT.

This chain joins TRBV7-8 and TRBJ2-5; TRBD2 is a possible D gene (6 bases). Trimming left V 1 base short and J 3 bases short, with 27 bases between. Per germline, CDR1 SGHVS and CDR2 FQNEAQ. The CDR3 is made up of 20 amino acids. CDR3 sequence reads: CASSLETPGGRTTEKETQYF. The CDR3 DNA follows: TGTGCCAGCAGCTTAGAAACCCCCGGGGGTAGGACCACAGAAAAAGAGACCCAGTACTTC.

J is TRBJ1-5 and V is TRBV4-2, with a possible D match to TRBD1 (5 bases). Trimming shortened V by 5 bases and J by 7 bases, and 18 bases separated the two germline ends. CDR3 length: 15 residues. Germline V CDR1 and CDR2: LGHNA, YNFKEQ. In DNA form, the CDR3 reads TGTGCCAGCAGCGAAGGGGTTGGGAGGTGGCAGCCCCAGCATTTT. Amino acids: CASSEGVGRWQPQHF.